This paragraph covers one TCR beta chain sequence. As handled by the study authors: Quantification of nucleated cells was approximated via reference gene primer amplification. Data came from immunoSEQ multiplex PCR; TCRdb stores just in-frame clones and leaves some out. That table supplies the V and J calls and clone size; D and trimming were determined from the DNA. The top ten clones hold roughly 2.2% of a sample with tens of thousands of clones, under 95% of them seen once. The data are from a study of blood T cell repertoires in COVID-19. Study as a whole: Specimens from acute and convalescent COVID-19 originated in the United States, Italy and Spain. PBMCs, B-cell-depleted T cells, or T cells were the source of the cDNA or gDNA that made up the material.

Trimming stripped 6 bases from V and 5 bases from J, with 20 bases between. The CDR3 is 15 amino acids. Germline lookup yields CDR1 MNHNY and CDR2 SVGAGI (reference sequence). This chain links TRBV6-6 with TRBJ2-7, with D perhaps matching TRBD1 (6 bases). The TCR sequence derives from a human donor with active COVID-19. The donor label of this sample is uncertain. The material sequenced was peripheral blood. CDR3 sequence (DNA): TGTGCCAGCAGCCGAACCCGGGACATACTCGACGAGCAGTACTTC. Translating gives CASSRTRDILDEQYF.